This passage covers 8 T cell receptor beta chains from one sample sequenced in a study of T cells in Graves' hyperthyroidism and ophthalmopathy. Amplification yielded TCR beta CDR3 regions, with RNA transcripts as the source. An initial round of RT-PCR targeting the TCR CDR3 relied on the HTBI primer set. TCRdb processed the multiplex PCR reads anew with MiXCR; each CDR3 protein has one entry. The sample has approximately 700,000 distinct CDR3 sequences, over 40% seen once. Input material: peripheral blood or thyroid tissue (not recorded which). These receptors were collected from an adult man with Graves' disease, either hyperthyroidism or ophthalmopathy (not recorded which).

This clonotype was detected a few times. This chain links TRBV7-2 with TRBJ1-2; 9 positions agree with TRBD1. The CDR3 has 13 residues. Germline-derived CDR1 and CDR2 are SGHTA and FQGNSA. V lost 1 base to trimming and J lost 9 bases; unmatched junction nucleotides: 3. The CDR3 loop reads CASSLEQGARYTF. The CDR3 coding sequence is TGTGCCAGCAGCTTAGAACAGGGGGCTCGCTACACCTTC.

The rearrangement links TRBV7-8 to TRBJ2-7, with 10 positions matching TRBD1. Unmatched junction bases numbered 7, after V lost 3 bases and J lost 2 bases. This CDR3 comprises 16 residues. The germline V gene has CDR1 SGHVS and CDR2 FQNEAQ. For the CDR3, the DNA is TGTGCCAGCAGCTTGGAAGGGACAGGGGTTCCCTACGAGCAGTACTTC. Translated, it gives CASSLEGTGVPYEQYF.

The V call is TRBV29-1, the J call TRBJ1-1; 8 bases agree with TRBD1. The CDR3 sequence is 12 residues long. Germline CDR1 reads SQVTM; CDR2 reads ANQGSEA. The CDR3 sequence: CSVIDRGTEAFF. The CDR3 bases are TGCAGTGTTATCGACAGGGGCACTGAAGCTTTCTTT.

Points on this clonotype: A much bigger clone sits one base away, suggesting this may be a read error. The CDR3 bases are TGTGTCACCGGATCGGGCTATGGCTACACCTTC. Protein product: CVTGSGYGYTF. The gene calls are TRBV2 and TRBJ1-2; D call uncertain. The CDR3 length is 11 residues. CDR1 is SNHLY and CDR2 is FYNNEI in the germline V gene.

The chain recombines TRBV19 with TRBJ2-2; D ambiguous. V lost 8 bases to trimming and J lost 1 base, with 8 bases between them. The CDR3 covers 13 residues. The germline V gene has CDR1 LNHDA and CDR2 SQIVND (reference sequence). For the CDR3, the DNA is TGTGCCAGTTGTGTAGGGAACACCGGGGAGCTGTTTTTT. Encoded protein: CASCVGNTGELFF.

With regard to this clonotype: This may come from a read error, since a much larger clone is one base off. The V call is TRBV10-3, the J call TRBJ1-1; D is unresolved. Trimming took 6 bases from V and 0 from J, leaving 11 bases between them. The germline V gene encodes CDR1 ENHRY and CDR2 SYGVKD. This CDR3 region has 14 residues. The CDR3 protein is CAIRGRLLNTEAFF. CDR3 nucleotide sequence: TGTGCCATCAGAGGACGGCTATTGAACACTGAAGCTTTCTTT.

A single count supports this clonotype. This chain uses TRBV19 with TRBJ1-1; D gene uncertain. V was pared by 11 bases and J by 0 bases, with 13 bases between. The CDR3 totals 13 residues. The germline gives CDR1 LNHDA, CDR2 SQIVND (reference sequence). In DNA form, the CDR3 reads TGTGCCTGGCAGGCGTACATGAACACTGAAGCTTTCTTT. Translating gives CAWQAYMNTEAFF.

The chain combines TRBV11-2 with TRBJ1-1; D remains unclear. V was cut by 0 bases and J by 10 bases, with 6 bases left in between. The CDR3 is made up of 11 amino acids. The V gene's germline CDR1 is SGHAT and CDR2 FQNNGV. CDR3 nucleotides: TGTGCCAGCAGCTTAGAAGCTGGAGCTTTCTTT. This encodes CASSLEAGAFF.